The 15 T cell receptor beta chains given below trace back to one sample, sequenced in a study of CD8 T cells in ankylosing spondylitis. TCRdb recomputed calls from the 5' RACE reads with MiXCR, one row per CDR3 protein. This table holds roughly 180,000 distinct CDR3 sequences, 8.5% to 10% found once. The sequenced sample consisted of blood, either unsorted or a sorted T cell fraction (not recorded which). These receptor sequences come from a female donor with ankylosing spondylitis or in good health (not recorded which).

This clonotype was detected a few times. No DNA is shown, since the ends of the CDR3 on it are uncertain; the CDR3 is the one TCRdb lists. The genes are TRBV9 and TRBJ2-2; the table assigns TRBD1, which was not confirmed against the DNA. Per the germline V gene, CDR1 is SGDLS and CDR2 is YYNGEE. Inclusive of both ends, the CDR3 amounts to 19 amino acids. This CDR3 is CASSSKGTETTRTPGSCFF.

This clonotype was observed at least ten times. This chain joins TRBV4-2 and TRBJ1-1; 7 bases fit TRBD1. Germline trimming cut 4 bases from V and 8 bases from J; bases unmatched to any gene: 4. The CDR3 has 12 amino acids. Germline CDR1 is LGHNA and CDR2 is YNFKEQ. CDR3 nucleotide sequence: TGTGCCAGCAGCCTGTTACAGGGGGAAGCTTTCTTT. Protein: CASSLLQGEAFF.

This clonotype was observed at least ten times. The chain joins TRBV15 to TRBJ2-2; TRBD2 matches 8 bases. The V segment lost 8 bases and the J segment 0 bases; nucleotides outside the gene matches: 2. Germline assignment: CDR1 LNHNV and CDR2 YYDKDF (reference sequence). CDR3 length: 14 residues. The CDR3 loop reads CATGTSTNTGELFF. CDR3 in DNA: TGTGCCACCGGGACTAGTACGAACACCGGGGAGCTGTTTTTT. The variable domain in full, completed from reference TRBV15 and TRBJ2-2, reads DAMVIQNPRYQVTQFGKPVTLSCSQTLNHNVMYWYQQKSSQAPKLLFHYYDKDFNNEADTPDNFQSRRPNTSFCFLDIRSPGLGDTAMYLCATGTSTNTGELFFGEGSRLTVL.

Of note for this clonotype: A much more abundant neighbour one base away suggests this may be a read error. The J gene is TRBJ2-2, the V gene TRBV24-1, with 9 bases that match TRBD1. Per germline, CDR1 KGHDR and CDR2 SFDVKD. This CDR3 has 11 amino acids. The CDR3 DNA reads TGTGCCGCCAGTTACAGGGGGCAGCTGTTTTTT. Its translation: CAASYRGQLFF.

Many counts were recorded for this clonotype. V usage is TRBV6-2 or TRBV6-3 and J usage is TRBJ2-1, with D hard to call. The germline gives CDR1 MNHEY, CDR2 SVGEGT. Trimming removed 8 bases from V and 5 bases from J, with 7 bases in between. The CDR3 length is 11 residues. In nucleotides, the CDR3 is TGTGCCAGCTTTGGGCACAATGAGCAGTTCTTC. This translates into CASFGHNEQFF.

The gene calls are TRBV27 and TRBJ2-3; D is possibly TRBD1 or TRBD2 (6 bases each). Trimming cost V 6 bases and J 2 bases, with 15 bases left between them. Looked up from germline, CDR1 is MNHEY and CDR2 is SMNVEV (reference sequence). The CDR3 totals 15 residues. For the CDR3, the DNA is TGTGCCAGCAGGAAACGGGGGCTTGTCACAGATACGCAGTATTTT. It specifies CASRKRGLVTDTQYF.

This clonotype has at least ten counts. This chain links TRBV3-1 with TRBJ1-5; perhaps TRBD1 as D (5 bases). The CDR3 contains 12 residues. Germline V CDR1 and CDR2: LGHDT, YNNKEL (reference sequence). Deletions cut 3 bases from V and 8 bases from J, with 8 bases between. CDR3 bases: TGTGCCAGCAGCCACGTGGACAAGCCCCAGCATTTT. Translating it yields CASSHVDKPQHF.

This clonotype was counted a few times. The chain uses TRBV10-2 and TRBJ2-1; D gene ambiguous. This CDR3 comprises 11 residues. Germline loops: CDR1 WSHSY, CDR2 SAAADI. V lost 4 bases and J 8 bases, leaving 6 bases between the germline ends. The CDR3 DNA is TGCGCCAGCAGTGCGACCCATGAGCAGTTCTTC. Amino acid sequence: CASSATHEQFF.

This clonotype was counted only a few times. V gene TRBV24-1 combines with J gene TRBJ2-1; tentatively, D is TRBD1 or TRBD2 (6 bases each). CDR3 length: 13 amino acids. Deletions cut 7 bases from V and 7 bases from J, with 13 bases between. The germline CDR1 and CDR2 sequences are KGHDR and SFDVKD. The CDR3 sequence is CATSPGGNNEQFF. In nucleotides, the CDR3 is TGTGCCACCAGCCCCGGGGGCAATAATGAGCAGTTCTTC.

The sample holds a few counts of this clonotype. The V call is TRBV7-8, the J call TRBJ2-2; D not certain. V lost 5 bases to trimming and J lost 4 bases, with 17 bases between them. The CDR3 spans 16 residues. Germline CDR1 reads SGHVS; CDR2 reads FQNEAQ. CDR3 DNA: TGTGCCAGCAGCCTCGAGCCGGGTGCCGGCACCGGGGAGCTGTTTTTT. It codes for CASSLEPGAGTGELFF. The complete variable domain, with remaining parts taken from reference TRBV7-8 and TRBJ2-2, reads GAGVSQSPRYKVAKRGQDVALRCDPISGHVSLFWYQQALGQGPEFLTYFQNEAQLDKSGLPSDRFFAERPEGSVSTLKIQRTQQEDSAVYLCASSLEPGAGTGELFFGEGSRLTVL.

This clonotype has ten or more counts. The V call is TRBV7-9, the J call TRBJ2-7; no definite D call. The germline CDR1 and CDR2 sequences are SEHNR and FQNEAQ (reference sequence). This CDR3 comprises 11 residues. The ends were cut back, 4 bases at V and 6 bases at J, with 7 bases in the middle. CDR3 sequence reads: CASSSFSEQYF. The CDR3, as DNA: TGTGCCAGCAGCTCGTTTTCCGAGCAGTACTTC.

The genes are TRBV7-8 and TRBJ2-1; 7 bases align to TRBD2. Germline V gene lookup returns CDR1 SGHVS and CDR2 FQNEAQ. V lost 5 bases to trimming and J lost 5 bases; unmatched junction nucleotides: 9. This CDR3 spans 15 amino acids. The CDR3 reads CASSPRGRAHNEQFF. As DNA, the CDR3 is TGTGCCAGCAGCCCACGGGGGAGGGCACACAATGAGCAGTTCTTC.

This rearrangement joins TRBV30 to TRBJ1-1; D gene ambiguous. Deletions cut 2 bases from V and 0 bases from J, with 7 bases between. The germline V gene has CDR1 GTSNPN and CDR2 SVGIG (reference sequence). The CDR3 loop spans 13 amino acids. The chain's CDR3 is CAWSMGLNTEAFF. DNA of the CDR3: TGTGCCTGGAGTATGGGCCTGAACACTGAAGCTTTCTTT.

The chain recombines TRBV6-1 with TRBJ2-1; the match to TRBD2 covers 9 bases. The germline V gene encodes CDR1 MNHNS and CDR2 SASEGT. This CDR3 comprises 16 residues. J was trimmed by 0 bases and V by 6 bases; bases with no gene match: 6. The CDR3 DNA reads as TGTGCCAGCAGCTTGTTTAGCGGGGGCTCCTACAATGAGCAGTTCTTC. It codes for CASSLFSGGSYNEQFF.

This chain connects TRBV15 to TRBJ2-5, with D perhaps being TRBD1 or TRBD2 (6 bases each). This CDR3 has 13 amino acids. Germline CDR1 reads LNHNV; CDR2 reads YYDKDF (reference sequence). Deletions cut 3 bases from V and 5 bases from J, with 10 bases between. CDR3: CATSSWRGETQYF. CDR3 bases: TGTGCCACCAGCAGCTGGAGGGGGGAGACCCAGTACTTC.